The clone carrying this T cell receptor (beta chain) qualifies as large. Its antigen remains unknown. Rearranged V-D-J TRB sequences were amplified with a mixed TRB-A/B primer pool. TCRdb passed the multiplex PCR reads through MiXCR, listing each CDR3 protein once. The sample carries 700 to 850 distinct CDR3 sequences, roughly half recorded once. The record originates from a study of T cell repertoires in aging, cancer and after chemotherapy. Study at large: Six age groups, ranging from 30 or younger to 70 or older, included the donors. Patients with chronic lymphocytic leukemia were sampled before and after fludarabine- or bendamustine-based chemotherapy. About 9 million TCR reads were in the whole dataset. Findings and caveats of the study: The repertoire data cannot show anything about immunological memory following chemotherapy.

The template was genomic DNA from peripheral blood, not RNA. The sample taken for sequencing was blood. The sequence came from a human donor with a blood cancer.

The CDR3 region is CSANGQGGLEFGEQFF. As DNA, the CDR3 is TGCAGTGCTAACGGACAGGGTGGACTAGAATTTGGTGAGCAGTTCTTC. This rearrangement joins TRBV20-1 to TRBJ2-1, with D tentatively TRBD1 (8 bases). Trimming left V 4 bases short and J 9 bases short, with 25 bases between. Germline V CDR1 and CDR2: DFQATT, SNEGSKA (reference sequence). This CDR3 comprises 16 residues.